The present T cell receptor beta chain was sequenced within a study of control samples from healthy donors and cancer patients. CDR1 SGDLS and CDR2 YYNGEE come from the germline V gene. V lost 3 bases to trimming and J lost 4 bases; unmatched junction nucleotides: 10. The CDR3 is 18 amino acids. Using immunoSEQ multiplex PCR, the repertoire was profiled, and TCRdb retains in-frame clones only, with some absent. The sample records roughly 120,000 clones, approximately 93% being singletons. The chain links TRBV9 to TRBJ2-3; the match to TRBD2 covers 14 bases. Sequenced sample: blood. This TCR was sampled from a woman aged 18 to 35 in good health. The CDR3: CASSEGIGLAGGSDTQYF. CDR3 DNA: TGTGCCAGCAGCGAGGGAATAGGACTAGCGGGAGGCTCAGATACGCAGTATTTT.